A selection of T cell receptor beta chains follows, all from one sample in a study of T cells after yellow fever vaccination. MiXCR, run by TCRdb on the 5' RACE reads, gives a single entry per CDR3 protein. The sample carries 200,000 to 250,000 distinct CDR3 sequences, 6.9% recorded once. The sequences come from CD4+ T cells sorted from PBMCs, collected 15 days after the yellow fever booster vaccination. The receptors were sampled from a man aged 25 to 40 who received the YFV17D yellow fever vaccine. Both conserved end residues are part of each CDR3. D genes are given only for firm matches. A row's size may be missing; if present it is once, few, many or a size class.

TGTGCCAGCAGCTTAGTATTGGCGGGGACCGGGGAGCTGTTTTTT CASSLVLAGTGELFF . TRBJ2-2 . TRBV7-2
TGTGCCAGCAGCTTAATGAACAATGAGCAGTTCTTC CASSLMNNEQFF . TRBJ2-1 . TRBV7-2
TGTGCCAGCAGTTACTCAGGGAGGTGGACGTTCTTC CASSYSGRWTFF few TRBJ2-1 . TRBV6-2/TRBV6-3
TGTGCCAGCCTCCTTGGGGGTGGATATGGCTACACCTTC CASLLGGGYGYTF . TRBJ1-2 . TRBV7-2
TGTGCCAGCTCACCGGTCGGTTTGGGCCAAGAGACCCAGTACTTC CASSPVGLGQETQYF few TRBJ2-5 . TRBV18
TGTGCCAGCAGCGGAGGGGGGGCCGATGAGCAGTTCTTC CASSGGGADEQFF . TRBJ2-1 . TRBV7-2
TGTGCCAGCAGCCCGATGAGGCGGGACCGCCCCGATACGCAGTATTTT CASSPMRRDRPDTQYF few TRBJ2-3 . TRBV4-2
TGCAGTGCCCCCCCGGGACAGGGGGCGACCGGGGAGCTGTTTTTT CSAPPGQGATGELFF . TRBJ2-2 TRBD1 TRBV20-1
TGTGCCAGCAGGGAGGACGCCTCCGGTGGGGCTTTCTTT CASREDASGGAFF few TRBJ1-1 . TRBV28
TGCAGTGCTAGGGGCATAGGACTAGCGGGAGGGGGCGAGCAGTTCTTC CSARGIGLAGGGEQFF . TRBJ2-1 TRBD2 TRBV20-1
TGTGCCAGCAGCCTCGGACCCTACAACACTGAAGCTTTCTTT CASSLGPYNTEAFF many TRBJ1-1 . TRBV7-9
TGCGCCAGCACTGCGACCGGGGCGAACACTGAAGCTTTCTTT CASTATGANTEAFF many TRBJ1-1 . TRBV5-1
TGTGCCAGCTCACCACGAACAGGGTTAGGGGAGCTGTTTTTT CASSPRTGLGELFF few TRBJ2-2 . TRBV18
TGTGCCAGCAGTTTAATAGCGGGATTTAAGATCACCTACAATGAGCAGTTCTTC CASSLIAGFKITYNEQFF many TRBJ2-1 TRBD2 TRBV28
TGCGCCAGCACTAGGACAGGGAGCACAGATACGCAGTATTTT CASTRTGSTDTQYF few TRBJ2-3 TRBD1 TRBV10-2
TGCGCCAGCAGCCCGGCCCCTGCGGGATCCGGCACAGATACGCAGTATTTT CASSPAPAGSGTDTQYF . TRBJ2-3 . TRBV5-1
TGCAGTGCTAGACCCCACCTAGCGGGAAGGGAGACCCAGTACTTC CSARPHLAGRETQYF few TRBJ2-5 TRBD2 TRBV20-1
TGCAGTGCAGAGTACACCGGCACAGATACGCAGTATTTT CSAEYTGTDTQYF few TRBJ2-3 . TRBV20-1
TGCAGTGCCACCAAACTAGCGGGAGTCCAGAATGAGCAGTTCTTC CSATKLAGVQNEQFF few TRBJ2-1 TRBD2 TRBV20-1
TGTGCCAGCAGCAAGAGAGGGGTCGGGACTGAAGCTTTCTTT CASSKRGVGTEAFF many TRBJ1-1 . TRBV21-1
TGCGGCGTCCTAGCGGGAGGGAACACCGGGGAGCTGTTTTTT CGVLAGGNTGELFF many TRBJ2-2 TRBD2 TRBV20-1
TGCGCCAGCAGGGTAGCGGTGAACACCGGGGAGCTGTTTTTT CASRVAVNTGELFF few TRBJ2-2 . TRBV10-2
TGTGCCAGTAAGGCTCGAGGGAGCAATGAGCAGTTCTTC CASKARGSNEQFF few TRBJ2-1 . TRBV19
TGTGCCTGGAGTGAATCGACAACCAATCAGCCCCAGCATTTT CAWSESTTNQPQHF . TRBJ1-5 . TRBV30